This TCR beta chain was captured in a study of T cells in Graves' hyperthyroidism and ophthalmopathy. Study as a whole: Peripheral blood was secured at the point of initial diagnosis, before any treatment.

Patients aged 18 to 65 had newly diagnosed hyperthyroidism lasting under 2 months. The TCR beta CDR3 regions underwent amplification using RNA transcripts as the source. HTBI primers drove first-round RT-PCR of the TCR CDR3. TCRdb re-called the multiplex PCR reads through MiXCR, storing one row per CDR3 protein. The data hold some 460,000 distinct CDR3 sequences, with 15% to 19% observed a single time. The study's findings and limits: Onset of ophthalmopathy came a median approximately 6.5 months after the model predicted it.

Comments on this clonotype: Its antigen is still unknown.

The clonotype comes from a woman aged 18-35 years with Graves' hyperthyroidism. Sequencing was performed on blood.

In DNA form, the CDR3 reads TGTGCCAGCAGCTTGGAGGGACACCCTAACTATGGCTACACCTTC. This sequence encodes CASSLEGHPNYGYTF. This sequence joins TRBV14 and TRBJ1-2, with D maybe TRBD1 (6 bases). Per the germline V gene, CDR1 is SGHDN and CDR2 is FVKESK. The length of the CDR3 is 15 residues. Deletions cut 5 bases from V and 0 bases from J, with 13 bases between.